This T cell receptor (beta chain) was observed in a study of metastatic and nonmetastatic thyroid tumors. Whole-study context: Repertoires from malignant and benign thyroid patients were compared across blood and tumor or nodule tissue. Study outcomes and limitations: The reported finding was significantly higher TCR beta diversity in malignant thyroid tumors relative to benign nodules, in blood and tumor.

Original processing methods: A classifier of distant metastasis in papillary thyroid cancer was built from CDR3 differences (across clinicopathological groups). TCRdb ran MiXCR on the PCR reads. Clone size and V and J calls follow TCRdb, not the original study. The data show 13,000 to 15,000 clones, 25% to 30% seen once. In regard to this clone: The target antigen is unknown.

Trimming removed 6 bases from V and 3 bases from J, with 12 bases in between. This CDR3 comprises 13 residues. CDR1 LNHDA and CDR2 SQIVND come from the germline V gene (reference sequence). Not a single patient had been given any form of treatment at any point before undergoing thyroid surgery. This TCR derives from a female donor with papillary thyroid cancer or a benign thyroid nodule (not recorded which). Some clones in this sample may be carry-over from other donors' samples. V and J are TRBV19 and TRBJ2-7, with unresolved D. Sequencing was carried out using blood. The CDR3: CASSLSSFYEQYF. The CDR3, as DNA: TGTGCCAGTAGCCTCTCATCGTTCTACGAGCAGTACTTC.